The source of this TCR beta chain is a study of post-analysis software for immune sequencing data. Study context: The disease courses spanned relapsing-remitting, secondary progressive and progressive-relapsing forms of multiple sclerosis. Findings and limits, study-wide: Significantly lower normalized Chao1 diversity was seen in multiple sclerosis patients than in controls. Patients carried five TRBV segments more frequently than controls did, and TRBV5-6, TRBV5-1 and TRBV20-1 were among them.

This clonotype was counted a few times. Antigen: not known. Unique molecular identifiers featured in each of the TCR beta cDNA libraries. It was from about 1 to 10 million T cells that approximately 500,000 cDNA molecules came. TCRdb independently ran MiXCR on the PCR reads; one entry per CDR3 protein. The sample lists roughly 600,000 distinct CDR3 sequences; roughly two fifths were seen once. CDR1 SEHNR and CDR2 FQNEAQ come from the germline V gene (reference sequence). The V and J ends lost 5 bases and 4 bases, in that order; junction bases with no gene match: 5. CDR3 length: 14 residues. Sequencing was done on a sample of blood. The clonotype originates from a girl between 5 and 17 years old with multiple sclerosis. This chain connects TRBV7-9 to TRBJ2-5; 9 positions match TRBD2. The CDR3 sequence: CASSPKTSGETQYF. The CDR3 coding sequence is TGTGCCAGCAGCCCGAAGACTAGCGGAGAGACCCAGTACTTC. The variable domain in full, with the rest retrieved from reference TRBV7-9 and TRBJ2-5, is DTGVSQNPRHKITKRGQNVTFRCDPISEHNRLYWYRQTLGQGPEFLTYFQNEAQLEKSRLLSDRFSAERPKGSFSTLEIQRTEQGDSAMYLCASSPKTSGETQYFGPGTRLLVL.